This TCR beta chain was documented in a study of OX40 agonist ivuxolimab in advanced cancers. For the study in its entirety: The costimulatory receptor OX40 (CD134) was targeted by ivuxolimab, a fully human IgG2 agonistic monoclonal antibody. Intravenous ivuxolimab was administered to patients every 2 weeks at six dose levels: 0.01, 0.1, 0.3, 1.5, 3 and 10 mg/kg. Among the approximately 54 dose-escalation patients, about 19 had hepatocellular carcinoma, approximately 15 melanoma, 9 renal cell carcinoma and 9 head and neck cancer. A male proportion of 75% to 85% and a mean age of approximately 62 years, ranging from 23 to 79, were recorded for the dose-escalation cohort. Prior anti-PD-1, anti-PD-L1 or anti-CTLA-4 therapy was permitted, and checkpoint inhibitors had been received by about 37% of dose-escalation patients. Partial responses were achieved by three dose-escalation patients, of whom one had hepatocellular carcinoma and two had cutaneous melanoma. The point of sequencing TCRbeta in the periphery was to test whether ivuxolimab changed TCR sequence diversity and drove clonal T-cell expansion. The paper covers the monotherapy dose-escalation part of the phase I ivuxolimab trial, which included N of about 56 patients. Summary of the overall study and its limitations: Low levels of normalized T-cell clonal expansion were also seen in some nonresponding patients. The antigen specificity of the peripheral T cells that underwent clonal expansion was not determined. After ivuxolimab, expanded clones were on average more numerous among CD8+ T cells than among CD4+ T cells. At doses of 0.1 to 3.0 mg/kg, clonal expansion of both CD4+ and CD8+ T cells in blood was seen between baseline and week 6. In partial responders in the 0.1-3.0 mg/kg groups, normalized peripheral clonal expansion was found to be among the lowest, especially among CD8+ T cells.

CDR1 and CDR2 (LGHNT, FRNRAP) derive from the germline V gene. V is cut back by 6 bases and J by 8 bases, with 9 bases in the junction unmatched. The cysteine opens and the phenylalanine closes a CDR3 of 16 amino acids. Only the CDR3 DNA is retained, 48 bases long and in frame from the first base. The trial excluded patients who had a history of autoimmune disease or who were on systemic immunosuppression. Peripheral blood for TCR sequencing was collected from all dose cohorts at baseline, on cycle 4 day 1, and on cycle 7 day 1. Samples came from an open-label, multicenter, first-in-human phase I dose-escalation trial of ivuxolimab. Adults with locally advanced or metastatic melanoma, renal cell, hepatocellular, or head and neck squamous cell carcinoma were enrolled in the trial. Before TCR sequencing, CD4+ T cells and CD8+ T cells from peripheral blood were sorted into separate populations. To sequence the TCRbeta CDR3 region, genomic DNA was isolated from the sorted cells. The immunoSEQ Assay was used for sequencing of TCRbeta CDR3 regions. In its TCRdb copy, this immuneACCESS table keeps in-frame sequences only and misses some clones. Where compared with another copy, unresolved V genes explain less than half of these, and the others have no known cause. This sample holds about 59,000 clones; over 70% were observed only once. The ten largest clones add up to around 0.35% of the sample.

As regards this clone: This clone's antigen is unknown. Base qualities are not recorded, but no much larger clone differs from it by a single base.

The rearrangement joined TRBV12-5 to TRBJ2-3; a stretch of 15 junction bases matches TRBD2. This specimen consisted of CD4+ or CD8+ T cells sorted from blood, obtained in a trial of the OX40 agonist ivuxolimab. The clonotype was recovered from an adult with an advanced solid tumor such as melanoma, head and neck, liver or kidney cancer. The CDR3 region: CASGQWTSGRAGTQYF. In nucleotides, the sequence is TGTGCTAGTGGACAATGGACTAGCGGGAGGGCCGGTACGCAGTATTTT.